The subject of this entry is one T cell receptor (beta chain). Antigen unknown. The source of the sample is a study of a mutant IDH1 vaccine in newly diagnosed glioma. Study background: There were approximately 60% males and about 38% females among treated patients, whose mean age was approximately 38 years. Every participant had undergone radiotherapy, temozolomide, or both before, and most underwent both. V12 came at week 35, V13 at week 47.

The time point here: week 35, safety follow-up. Every vaccination contained 300 ug of the mutant IDH1 20-mer peptide and was paired with topical imiquimod. There were new WHO grade 3 or 4 astrocytomas in the donors, and these were IDH1-mutant and ATRX-lost. Here immunoSEQ multiplex PCR was the method, and the copy in TCRdb shows in-frame clones only, minus some. Of approximately 50,000 clones listed, over 60% are singletons. Germline lookup yields CDR1 MNHEY and CDR2 SVGAGI. Trimming cost V 2 bases and J 3 bases, with 14 bases left between them. The CDR3 runs to 16 residues. J is TRBJ2-1 and V is TRBV6-5; D might be TRBD1 or TRBD2, each matching 7 bases. Sequenced material: PBMCs, taken from a glioma patient whose treatment included an IDH1 peptide vaccine. The receptor comes from a man aged 35 to 55 with glioma. The CDR3 reads CASSYGRDSFYNEQFF. CDR3 DNA: TGTGCCAGCAGTTACGGGAGGGACAGTTTCTACAATGAGCAGTTCTTC.